The 17 T cell receptor beta chains in this list originate from one sample, sequenced in a study of blood T cells in healthy people across ages. A second about 6 to 12 cycle PCR used barcoded and J-beta primers. In TCRdb, the 5' RACE reads were re-called with MiXCR into one record per CDR3 protein. The table lists 780,000 or so distinct CDR3 sequences, 53% of them singletons, with approximately 40% in the top ten. Source material: blood. Receptors originate from an elderly man in good health.

In its sample, this clonotype was seen once. The V gene is TRBV12-3 or TRBV12-4, the J gene TRBJ2-7; TRBD1 is a possible D gene (6 bases). The V end lost 5 bases, the J end lost 7 bases, and 18 bases lay between the germline ends. CDR3 length: 14 residues. The CDR3: CASSPTGSPWEQYF. CDR3 nucleotides: TGTGCCAGCAGTCCGACAGGTTCCCCTTGGGAGCAGTACTTC.

A few counts support this clonotype. This sequence joins TRBV19 and TRBJ2-6; D is ambiguous. Trimming removed 1 base from V and 0 bases from J, with 7 bases in between. The CDR3 runs 16 residues. Germline V gene sequence: CDR1 LNHDA, CDR2 SQIVND (reference sequence). The CDR3 nucleotides are TGTGCCAGTAGTATAGGACCGGGCTCTGGGGCCAACGTCCTGACTTTC. Encoded protein: CASSIGPGSGANVLTF. The full variable domain, in which reference TRBV19 and TRBJ2-6 provide the parts outside the CDR3, is DGGITQSPKYLFRKEGQNVTLSCEQNLNHDAMYWYRQDPGQGLRLIYYSQIVNDFQKGDIAEGYSVSREKKESFPLTVTSAQKNPTAFYLCASSIGPGSGANVLTFGAGSRLTVL.

The rearrangement uses TRBV7-9 and TRBJ1-6; possible D gene TRBD1, 6 bases. Between the trimmed V and J ends, which lost 2 bases and 8 bases, there was a span of 13 bases. The germline V gene encodes CDR1 SEHNR and CDR2 FQNEAQ (reference sequence). This CDR3 has 15 amino acids. The CDR3 loop reads CASSLNSGEHSPLHF. CDR3 in DNA: TGTGCCAGCAGCTTAAATTCAGGGGAACATTCACCCCTCCACTTT.

The gene calls are TRBV28 and TRBJ2-3; D perhaps matches TRBD1 (5 bases). The CDR3 totals 13 residues. V dropped 3 bases and J dropped 14 bases, with 18 bases sitting between them. Germline values: CDR1 MDHEN, CDR2 SYDVKM. CDR3 loop: CASSLGLHRYAYF. CDR3 DNA: TGTGCCAGCAGTTTGGGGCTTCACAGATACGCGTATTTT.

This clonotype was found a few times. The rearrangement joins TRBV27 to TRBJ1-1; no clear D gene. CDR1 is MNHEY and CDR2 is SMNVEV in the germline V gene (reference sequence). V lost 4 bases to trimming and J lost 5 bases, with 11 bases between them. The CDR3 runs 13 residues. The CDR3 is CASSYLDGTEAFF. In DNA, the CDR3 is TGTGCCAGCAGTTATCTAGACGGGACTGAAGCTTTCTTT.

This clonotype occurred a few times. The chain employs TRBV11-3 and TRBJ2-3, with TRBD2 identical over 13 bases. The CDR3 consists of 19 residues. V lost 1 base and J lost 4; bases outside the gene matches: 11. Germline CDR1 reads SGHNT; CDR2 reads YENEEA. For the CDR3, the DNA is TGTGCCAGCAGCTTAGTAGGCTGGACTAGCGGGAGAGTGGCAGATACGCAGTATTTT. Its protein product is CASSLVGWTSGRVADTQYF.

The chain has TRBV24-1 and TRBJ1-2, with 8 nucleotides matching TRBD1. The length of the CDR3 is 12 residues. In germline, CDR1 is KGHDR, CDR2 SFDVKD. V was clipped by 4 bases and J by 13 bases; unmatched bases: 7. The CDR3 DNA sequence: TGTGCCACCAGTGACCTAGGACAGGGAGTCACCTTC. Residues: CATSDLGQGVTF.

The gene calls are TRBV29-1 and TRBJ2-1; 10 bases match TRBD2. Germline trimming cut 4 bases from V and 8 bases from J; bases unmatched to any gene: 20. Germline V gene sequence: CDR1 SQVTM, CDR2 ANQGSEA. The CDR3 is 18 residues long. CDR3 in amino acids: CSVGGVGDLAGDMYEQFF. The CDR3 bases are TGCAGCGTTGGGGGGGTAGGGGATCTAGCGGGAGATATGTATGAGCAGTTCTTC.

The J gene is TRBJ2-1, the V gene TRBV28; D might be TRBD1 or TRBD2, each matching 6 bases. The last part of the DNA fits TRBJ2-7 better; the J call may be wrong. The germline V gene has CDR1 MDHEN and CDR2 SYDVKM. The CDR3 length is 17 residues. The CDR3 coding sequence is TGTGCCAGCAGTTTAGGAGGGGGGCGGACCGCCTACAATGAGCAGTACTTC. This sequence encodes CASSLGGGRTAYNEQYF.

V usage is TRBV3-1 and J usage is TRBJ2-7; D call uncertain. This CDR3 contains 14 residues. V lost 1 base to trimming and J lost 3 bases, with 10 bases between them. CDR1 and CDR2 (germline): LGHDT, YNNKEL (reference sequence). CDR3 sequence reads: CASSQGISNYEQYF. The DNA of the CDR3 is TGTGCCAGCAGCCAAGGGATTAGCAACTACGAGCAGTACTTC.

CDR3 residues: CAISEVHGTDTDTQYF. DNA for the CDR3: TGTGCCATCAGTGAGGTCCACGGGACGGACACAGATACGCAGTATTTT. The V gene is TRBV10-3, the J gene TRBJ2-3; D possibly uses TRBD1 or TRBD2 (5 bases each). V lost 2 bases to trimming and J lost 2 bases, with 14 bases between them. The germline CDR1 and CDR2 sequences are ENHRY and SYGVKD. This CDR3 contains 16 residues.

The rearrangement links TRBV28 to TRBJ2-7, with 13 bases lining up with TRBD2. From germline, CDR1 is MDHEN and CDR2 SYDVKM. J lost 2 bases, V lost 2 bases, and 6 bases had no gene match. The CDR3 contains 17 residues. CDR3 sequence: CASSLPGLAGAPYEQYF. DNA for the CDR3: TGTGCCAGCAGTTTACCCGGACTAGCGGGAGCCCCCTACGAGCAGTACTTC.

The V gene is TRBV2, the J gene TRBJ2-5; perhaps TRBD1 as D (6 bases). This CDR3 contains 14 residues. Germline values: CDR1 SNHLY, CDR2 FYNNEI. Trimming cost V 9 bases and J 5 bases, with 19 bases left between them. CDR3 sequence (DNA): TGTGCCAGTAGAAGACAACAGGGTTGGGAGACCCAGTACTTC. Its protein product is CASRRQQGWETQYF. Using reference TRBV2 and TRBJ2-5 for the parts outside the CDR3, the full variable domain is EPEVTQTPSHQVTQMGQEVILRCVPISNHLYFYWYRQILGQKVEFLVSFYNNEISEKSEIFDDQFSVERPDGSNFTLKIRSTKLEDSAMYFCASRRQQGWETQYFGPGTRLLVL.

V usage is TRBV7-9 and J usage is TRBJ1-5, with 9 bases fitting TRBD1. V dropped 1 base and J dropped 3; count of bases not matched to a gene: 7. The CDR3 covers 17 residues. CDR1 SEHNR and CDR2 FQNEAQ come from the germline V gene (reference sequence). This CDR3 is CASSLGGQGGLNQPQHF. The CDR3 DNA is TGTGCCAGCAGCTTAGGGGGACAGGGAGGCCTCAATCAGCCCCAGCATTTT.

The chain links TRBV6-6 to TRBJ2-7; unclear D gene. Germline CDR1 MNHNY, CDR2 SVGAGI (reference sequence). Trimming cost V 6 bases and J 2 bases, with 14 bases left between them. This CDR3 spans 14 amino acids. The CDR3 is CASSELRQTYEQYF. CDR3 coding DNA: TGTGCCAGCAGCGAACTGCGGCAAACCTACGAGCAGTACTTC.

The chain joins TRBV12-3 or TRBV12-4 to TRBJ2-5; D is tentatively TRBD1 or TRBD2 (5 bases each). TRBJ2-7 matches the DNA end more closely, so the J call is doubtful. The CDR3 is 13 amino acids. The chain's CDR3 is CASSIGPRGEQYF. CDR3 sequence (DNA): TGTGCCAGCAGTATTGGGCCGAGGGGCGAGCAGTACTTC.

V and J are TRBV29-1 and TRBJ2-3; 9 positions match TRBD2. V shed 6 bases and J 3 bases; nucleotides not matched to a gene: 13. From germline, CDR1 is SQVTM and CDR2 ANQGSEA. CDR3 length: 16 residues. The CDR3 nucleotides are TGCAGCGTCCAAACGGGGTCTAGCGGGAAGACAGATACGCAGTATTTT. It translates to CSVQTGSSGKTDTQYF.